This TCR beta chain is from a study of OX40 agonist ivuxolimab in advanced cancers. Study overall: Partial responses, seen in three patients, involved one hepatocellular carcinoma and two cutaneous melanomas. Overall study findings and caveats: What antigens the expanded peripheral T cells recognized was never established. With doses of 0.1 to 3.0 mg/kg, CD4+ and CD8+ blood T cells had undergone clonal expansion by week 6.

The data were produced by immunoSEQ multiplex PCR, yet TCRdb's version contains in-frame clones alone and is incomplete. The top ten clones hold more than 0.15% of a sample with around 110,000 clones, approximately 92% of them seen once. Only a few counts were recorded for this clone. As yet, its antigen is unknown. The V gene's germline CDR1 is SGHVS and CDR2 FQNEAQ. The CDR3 runs to 16 residues. Trimming took 3 bases from V and 6 from J, leaving 17 bases between them. The sample was CD4+ or CD8+ T cells sorted from blood, taken in a trial of the OX40 agonist ivuxolimab. The source is an adult with an advanced solid tumor such as melanoma, head and neck, liver or kidney cancer. The chain links TRBV7-8 to TRBJ1-4, with D possibly being TRBD1 (6 bases). The CDR3 sequence: CASSLIGGNGDEKLFF. The CDR3 DNA is TGTGCCAGCAGCTTGATTGGGGGCAATGGGGATGAAAAACTGTTTTTT. The full variable domain, in which reference TRBV7-8 and TRBJ1-4 provide the parts outside the CDR3, is GAGVSQSPRYKVAKRGQDVALRCDPISGHVSLFWYQQALGQGPEFLTYFQNEAQLDKSGLPSDRFFAERPEGSVSTLKIQRTQQEDSAVYLCASSLIGGNGDEKLFFGSGTQLSVL.